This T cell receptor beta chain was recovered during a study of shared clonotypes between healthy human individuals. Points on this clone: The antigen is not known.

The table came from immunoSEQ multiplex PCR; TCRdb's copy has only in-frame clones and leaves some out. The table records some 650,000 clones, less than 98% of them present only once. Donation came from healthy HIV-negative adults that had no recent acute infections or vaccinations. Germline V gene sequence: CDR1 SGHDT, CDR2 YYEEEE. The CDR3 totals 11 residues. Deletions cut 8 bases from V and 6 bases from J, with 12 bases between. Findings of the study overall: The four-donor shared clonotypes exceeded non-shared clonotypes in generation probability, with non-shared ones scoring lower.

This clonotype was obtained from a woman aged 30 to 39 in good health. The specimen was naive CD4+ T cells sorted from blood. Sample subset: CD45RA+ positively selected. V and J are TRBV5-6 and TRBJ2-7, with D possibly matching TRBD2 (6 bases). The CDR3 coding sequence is TGTGCCAGTGGGAGGCAAGCCGAGCAGTACTTC. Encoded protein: CASGRQAEQYF. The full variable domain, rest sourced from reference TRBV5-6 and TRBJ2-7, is DAGVTQSPTHLIKTRGQQVTLRCSPKSGHDTVSWYQQALGQGPQFIFQYYEEEERQRGNFPDRFSGHQFPNYSSELNVNALLLGDSALYLCASGRQAEQYFGPGTRLTVT.